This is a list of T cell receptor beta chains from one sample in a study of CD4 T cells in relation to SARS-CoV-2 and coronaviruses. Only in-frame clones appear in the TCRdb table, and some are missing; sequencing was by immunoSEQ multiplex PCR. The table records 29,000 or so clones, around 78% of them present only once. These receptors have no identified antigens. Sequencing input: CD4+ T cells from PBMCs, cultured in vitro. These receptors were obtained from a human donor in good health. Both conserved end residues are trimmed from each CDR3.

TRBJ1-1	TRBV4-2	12	ASSQVDREAEAF
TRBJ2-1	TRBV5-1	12	ASRLADSYNEQF
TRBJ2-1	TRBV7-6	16	ASSLGGLAVELYNEQF
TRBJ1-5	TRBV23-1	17	ASSQSREWGGRGNQPQH
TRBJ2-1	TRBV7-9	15	ASSLVIRTGQKSEQF
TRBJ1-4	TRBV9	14	ASSVGGGDDWEKLF
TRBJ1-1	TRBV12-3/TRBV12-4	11	ASSRAPPPEAF
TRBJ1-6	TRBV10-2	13	ASSLEQVYNSPLH
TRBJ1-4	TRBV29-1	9	SVLHSEKLF
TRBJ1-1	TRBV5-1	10	ASSLQGLEAF
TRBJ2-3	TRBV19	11	ASSKLGTDTQY
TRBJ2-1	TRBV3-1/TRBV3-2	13	ASSQEAGSYNEQF
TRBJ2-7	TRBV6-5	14	ASSYTGGSRSYEQY
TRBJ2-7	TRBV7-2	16	ASSLVASPLAGGLEQY
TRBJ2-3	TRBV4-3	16	ASSQDLGTISYTDTQY
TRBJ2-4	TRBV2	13	ASSPSSTAKNIQY
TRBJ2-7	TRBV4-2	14	ASSQEGGRGGYEQY
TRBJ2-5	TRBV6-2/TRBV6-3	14	ASSRFRVLYQETQY
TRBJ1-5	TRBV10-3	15	AISESIPTGGNQPQH
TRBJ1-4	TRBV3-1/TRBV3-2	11	ASINRGGEKLF
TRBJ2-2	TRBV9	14	ASSATGTVNTGELF
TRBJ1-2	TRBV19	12	ASSPGTGPYGYT
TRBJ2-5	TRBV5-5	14	ASSFTPGRNQETQY
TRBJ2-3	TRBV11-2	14	ASSLAPSGGSDTQY
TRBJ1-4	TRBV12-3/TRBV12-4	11	ASIWGGNEKLF
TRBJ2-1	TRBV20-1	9	SARGRYEQF
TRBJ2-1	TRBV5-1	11	ASSTGTLHEQF
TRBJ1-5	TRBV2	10	ASNAANQPQH
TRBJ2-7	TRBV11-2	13	ASSTPRDISYEQY
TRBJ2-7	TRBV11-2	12	ASTWDRLAGEQY
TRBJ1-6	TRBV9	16	ASSVGTGGFGAFSPLH
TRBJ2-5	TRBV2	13	ASSGGLRAQETQY
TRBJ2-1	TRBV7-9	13	ASSSAGQQNNEQF
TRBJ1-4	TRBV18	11	ASSPDVGEKLF
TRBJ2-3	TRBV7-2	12	ASSADRVGYTQY
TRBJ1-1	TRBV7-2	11	ASSFPDRAEAF
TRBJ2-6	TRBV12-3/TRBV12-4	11	ASSPTGANVLT
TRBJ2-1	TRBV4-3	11	ASSQIQGVKQF
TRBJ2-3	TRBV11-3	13	ASSLGGSSTDTQY
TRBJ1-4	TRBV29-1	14	SVTIRDSSTNEKLF
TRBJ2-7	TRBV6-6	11	ANGQGWAYEQY
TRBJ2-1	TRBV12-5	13	ASGLGTSGRNEQF
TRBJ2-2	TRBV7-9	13	ASSLAPPGTGELF
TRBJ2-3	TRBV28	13	ASSLRGGGTDTQY
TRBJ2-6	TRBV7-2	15	ASSLRGASSGANVLT
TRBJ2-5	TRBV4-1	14	ASSLGLAGWQETQY
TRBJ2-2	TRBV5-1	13	ASSPRGGDTGELF
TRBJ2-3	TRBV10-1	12	ASQRSNLKDTQY
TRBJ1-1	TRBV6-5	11	ASSYGQGAKAF
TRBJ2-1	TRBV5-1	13	ASSLRGGTYNEQF
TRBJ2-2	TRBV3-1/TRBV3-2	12	ASSRQGNTGELF
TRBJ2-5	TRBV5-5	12	ASSLFPGGETQY
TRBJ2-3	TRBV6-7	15	ASSYPRLGLAGSGQY
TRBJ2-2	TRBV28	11	ASRDSTTGELF
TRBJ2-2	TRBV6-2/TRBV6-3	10	ASSFLGGELF
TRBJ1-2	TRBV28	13	ASSFEGGVKYGYT
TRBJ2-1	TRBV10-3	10	AISDAVNEQF